This T cell receptor beta chain was captured by sequencing in a study of glioma-infiltrating T cells. This CDR3 contains 12 residues. Looked up from germline, CDR1 is SGHTA and CDR2 is FQGNSA. In regard to this clonotype: As yet, its antigen is unknown. This may come from a read error, since a much larger clone is one base off.

The iRepertoire nested amplicon-rescue multiplex PCR amplified TCR alpha and beta CDR3s from RNA. Tissue mRNA or PBMC total RNA, about 85-400 ng, went into one-step reverse transcription and amplification. TCRdb re-analysed the multiplex PCR reads in MiXCR, keeping a single row per CDR3 protein. The sample records about 3,900 distinct CDR3 sequences, around 30% being singletons. Overall study results and limits: Non-neoplastic patients had below-expected tissue-blood divergence, while all gliomas exceeded expectation.

This chain uses TRBV7-2 with TRBJ1-3; D gene ambiguous. Sequencing was done on a sample of glioma tissue, nonneoplastic brain tissue, or PBMCs (not recorded which). This receptor was identified in a human donor with low-grade glioma or glioblastoma, undergoing nonglioma brain surgery, or in good health (not recorded which). The CDR3 protein is CASRREGKTIYF. CDR3 sequence (DNA): TGTGCCAGCAGGCGGGAGGGAAAAACCATATATTTT.